This record looks at one TCR beta chain sequence and its context. These data belong to a study of blood T cell repertoires in COVID-19. Generated by immunoSEQ multiplex PCR, the TCRdb table keeps only in-frame clones and is missing some. The profile shows about 90,000 clones, 81% of them singletons. Material: peripheral blood. The clonotype originates from a human donor in a cohort sampled during active COVID-19.

The CDR3 DNA follows: TGTGCCAGCAGTCGACTGGACAGATCAGTGGCTTTCTTT. Protein: CASSRLDRSVAFF. The V gene is TRBV7-9, the J gene TRBJ1-1; possible D gene TRBD1, 6 bases. V was shortened by 6 bases and J by 11 bases, with 19 bases between the two germline ends. This CDR3 spans 13 amino acids. From germline, CDR1 is SEHNR and CDR2 FQNEAQ (reference sequence).